A selection of T cell receptor beta chains follows, all from one sample in a study of T cell responses to AZD1222 COVID-19 vaccine. Here immunoSEQ multiplex PCR was the method, and the copy in TCRdb shows in-frame clones only, minus some. The sample lists about 130,000 clones; approximately 89% were seen once. Here the sequenced sample was peripheral blood, taken on day 0 of AZD1222 vaccination. These receptors were obtained from an adult in good health. The CDR3 runs from the conserved cysteine through the conserved F or W. The order of the fields is CDR3 DNA, CDR3 protein, clone size, V gene, D gene, J gene. D genes are given only for firm matches. Clone size, where shown, is once, few, many, or a class for clones that have expanded.

cdr3_nt: TGTGCCAGCAGAACCGGGACGCCCTATGGCTACACCTTC
cdr3_aa: CASRTGTPYGYTF
clone_size: .
v_call: TRBV6-5
d_call: .
j_call: TRBJ1-2

cdr3_nt: TGTGCCAGCAGTTACCAGGGTTACACTGAAGCTTTCTTT
cdr3_aa: CASSYQGYTEAFF
clone_size: .
v_call: TRBV6-5
d_call: .
j_call: TRBJ1-1

cdr3_nt: TGTGCCAGCAATGGGCAAGGGGTCGGCACTGAAGCTTTCTTT
cdr3_aa: CASNGQGVGTEAFF
clone_size: .
v_call: TRBV2
d_call: .
j_call: TRBJ1-1

cdr3_nt: TGTGCCTGGAGGATGGACCTTCATGGCTACACCTTC
cdr3_aa: CAWRMDLHGYTF
clone_size: .
v_call: TRBV30
d_call: .
j_call: TRBJ1-2

cdr3_nt: TGTGCCAGCAGCGGTTTGTACAATGAGCAGTTCTTC
cdr3_aa: CASSGLYNEQFF
clone_size: .
v_call: TRBV12-3/TRBV12-4
d_call: .
j_call: TRBJ2-1

cdr3_nt: TGTGCCAGCAGCGCGGAAGGGCATAGGGGGTATGGCTACACCTTC
cdr3_aa: CASSAEGHRGYGYTF
clone_size: .
v_call: TRBV9
d_call: .
j_call: TRBJ1-2

cdr3_nt: TGTGCCTGGAGTGCTGGGGACAGTACCTATGGCTACACCTTC
cdr3_aa: CAWSAGDSTYGYTF
clone_size: .
v_call: TRBV30
d_call: TRBD1
j_call: TRBJ1-2

cdr3_nt: TGCAGCGTTGATGCAGGACTAGCGGAGAGGGGAGCGGCCAAAAACATTCAGTACTTC
cdr3_aa: CSVDAGLAERGAAKNIQYF
clone_size: .
v_call: TRBV29-1
d_call: TRBD2
j_call: TRBJ2-4

cdr3_nt: TGCGCCAGCAGCTTGGGACTGCTCTATGGCTACACCTTC
cdr3_aa: CASSLGLLYGYTF
clone_size: .
v_call: TRBV5-1
d_call: .
j_call: TRBJ1-2

cdr3_nt: TGCGCCAGCAGCGGGAGCGGGGGAACCCTATACAATGAGCAGTTCTTC
cdr3_aa: CASSGSGGTLYNEQFF
clone_size: .
v_call: TRBV5-1
d_call: TRBD2
j_call: TRBJ2-1

cdr3_nt: TGTGCCAGCAGCCGGCGTGAAGGGTACACTGAAGCTTTCTTT
cdr3_aa: CASSRREGYTEAFF
clone_size: .
v_call: TRBV3-1/TRBV3-2
d_call: .
j_call: TRBJ1-1

cdr3_nt: TGTGCCAGCAGCTTAGATTGGGTTGGGCAGGGGTATGGCTACACCTTC
cdr3_aa: CASSLDWVGQGYGYTF
clone_size: .
v_call: TRBV11-2
d_call: .
j_call: TRBJ1-2

cdr3_nt: TGCAGCGTTGAAGGGACAGGACGATACTATGGCTACACCTTC
cdr3_aa: CSVEGTGRYYGYTF
clone_size: .
v_call: TRBV29-1
d_call: TRBD1
j_call: TRBJ1-2

cdr3_nt: TGTGCCAGCAGTTTACGGGCCCAGGTAGCGGGGGCCGGGGGCATTCAGTACTTC
cdr3_aa: CASSLRAQVAGAGGIQYF
clone_size: .
v_call: TRBV27
d_call: TRBD2
j_call: TRBJ2-4

cdr3_nt: TGTGCCAGCAGCCAAGATTCGACAGGGAAAGGGTATGGCTACACCTTC
cdr3_aa: CASSQDSTGKGYGYTF
clone_size: .
v_call: TRBV4-2
d_call: TRBD1
j_call: TRBJ1-2

cdr3_nt: TGTGCCAGCAGGCGCGGGGGGTCGGCTGGAGGCTACACCTTC
cdr3_aa: CASRRGGSAGGYTF
clone_size: .
v_call: TRBV3-1/TRBV3-2
d_call: .
j_call: TRBJ1-2

cdr3_nt: TGTGCCATCAAGGGGGCCCTTGGGCGGGAGGGCCTAGATGAGCAGTTCTTC
cdr3_aa: CAIKGALGREGLDEQFF
clone_size: .
v_call: TRBV10-3
d_call: TRBD2
j_call: TRBJ2-1

cdr3_nt: TGTGCCAGCAGCTTAGGGTGGACTTCGGTCGACACAGATACGCAGTATTTT
cdr3_aa: CASSLGWTSVDTDTQYF
clone_size: many
v_call: TRBV7-9
d_call: .
j_call: TRBJ2-3

cdr3_nt: TGTGCCAGCAGCTTATTACTGAGGGTCACAGATACGCAGTATTTT
cdr3_aa: CASSLLLRVTDTQYF
clone_size: few
v_call: TRBV7-9
d_call: .
j_call: TRBJ2-3

cdr3_nt: TGTGCCAGCAGTTCGACAGGTGTAGGCTCATTATATGGCTACACCTTC
cdr3_aa: CASSSTGVGSLYGYTF
clone_size: .
v_call: TRBV27
d_call: .
j_call: TRBJ1-2

cdr3_nt: TGTGCCAGCAGCCATAGGGGGGTCACCGGGGAGCTGTTTTTT
cdr3_aa: CASSHRGVTGELFF
clone_size: .
v_call: TRBV3-1/TRBV3-2
d_call: .
j_call: TRBJ2-2

cdr3_nt: TGTGCCACCAGCAGATTGACCGGGACAGGGTACGCCGGGGAGCTGTTTTTT
cdr3_aa: CATSRLTGTGYAGELFF
clone_size: .
v_call: TRBV15
d_call: TRBD1
j_call: TRBJ2-2

cdr3_nt: TGTGCCAGCAGTCTACAGGGGAATGGCTACACCTTC
cdr3_aa: CASSLQGNGYTF
clone_size: .
v_call: TRBV2
d_call: TRBD1
j_call: TRBJ1-2

cdr3_nt: TGTGCCAGTAGAGGGCGGGGGGGCCGATCTAGCACAGATACGCAGTATTTT
cdr3_aa: CASRGRGGRSSTDTQYF
clone_size: .
v_call: TRBV19
d_call: TRBD2
j_call: TRBJ2-3

cdr3_nt: TGTGCCAGCAGCTTAGCGGGCCCTTTAGAGACCCAGTACTTC
cdr3_aa: CASSLAGPLETQYF
clone_size: .
v_call: TRBV7-8
d_call: .
j_call: TRBJ2-5

cdr3_nt: TGTGCCAGCAGCGAATCCGGGACCCCGGGCGAGCAGTACTTC
cdr3_aa: CASSESGTPGEQYF
clone_size: .
v_call: TRBV5-4
d_call: .
j_call: TRBJ2-7

cdr3_nt: TGTGCCAGCAGTTTAGGTCGCGGGACAGGGGCCAACGTCCTGACTTTC
cdr3_aa: CASSLGRGTGANVLTF
clone_size: once
v_call: TRBV27
d_call: .
j_call: TRBJ2-6

cdr3_nt: TGTGCCAGCAGCCTGGACCCGGACCCTCAAGCCTATGGCTACACCTTC
cdr3_aa: CASSLDPDPQAYGYTF
clone_size: .
v_call: TRBV5-5
d_call: .
j_call: TRBJ1-2

cdr3_nt: TGCAGCGTGGACGGAGGGCAGAATGAAAAACTGTTTTTT
cdr3_aa: CSVDGGQNEKLFF
clone_size: .
v_call: TRBV29-1
d_call: .
j_call: TRBJ1-4